This TCR beta chain emerged from a study of T-cell reconstitution after alpha-beta-depleted transplantation in children. General study results and limits: Certain patients had high TCRbeta diversity at day 60, and it came from recipient T cells and thymic progenitors that survived. Several hundred expanded graft clones reportedly supplied alpha-beta T cells about two months after transplant. By one year post-transplant, T-cell counts and diversity largely arose from T cells that were newly produced.

Concerning this clonotype itself: As yet, its antigen is unknown.

Preparation of the TCRbeta library involved a method that used unique molecular identifiers. TCRdb used MiXCR to reprocess the PCR reads, holding one entry per CDR3 protein. The table shows 700,000 to 950,000 distinct CDR3 sequences, with 15% to 20% occurring only once. Germline assignment: CDR1 SGHRS and CDR2 YFSETQ. This CDR3 spans 16 amino acids. V dropped 4 bases and J dropped 3; count of bases not matched to a gene: 8. The sample here was PBMCs, mostly from graft donor cells, taken 360 days after TCRalphabeta/CD19-depleted stem cell transplant. The genes are TRBV5-1 and TRBJ2-1, with TRBD2 matching over 9 bases. This clonotype was obtained from a male patient between 5 and 17 years old who had a stem cell transplant for acute lymphoblastic leukemia, so the T cells may come from the graft donor. CDR3: CASSESSGTLYNEQFF. CDR3 bases: TGCGCCAGCAGCGAATCTAGCGGGACCCTCTACAATGAGCAGTTCTTC.